The clone carrying this T cell receptor beta chain was found many times. What it binds is not known. The data were taken from a study of T cells in Graves' hyperthyroidism and ophthalmopathy. The study's findings and limits: Blood samples included most of the expanded thyroid clonotypes exceeding 0.001.

V was trimmed by 6 bases and J by 4 bases, leaving 12 bases between them. The CDR3 is made up of 13 amino acids. Template material for amplifying TCR beta CDR3 regions consisted of RNA transcripts. An initial round of RT-PCR targeting the TCR CDR3 relied on the HTBI primer set. TCRdb independently ran MiXCR on the multiplex PCR reads; one entry per CDR3 protein. Here the sample spans hundreds of thousands of distinct CDR3 sequences, around 14% being singletons. The TCR comes from a woman in her late teens or twenties with Graves' hyperthyroidism. This chain joins TRBV12-3 or TRBV12-4 and TRBJ1-2; no clear D. What was sequenced was blood. The CDR3 is CASSLTRIYGYTF. CDR3 in DNA: TGTGCCAGCAGCCTAACTCGCATCTATGGCTACACCTTC.